This record concerns one TCR beta chain sequence. Treatment given: preoperative locoregional IRX-2 cytokine immunotherapy. Preoperative locoregional IRX-2 cytokine immunotherapy was tested in the phase Ib source study. Some clones are missing from TCRdb's copy, which holds only in-frame ones; the method was immunoSEQ multiplex PCR. The sample records about 98,000 clones, 86% being singletons. This record comes from a study of preoperative IRX-2 immunotherapy in early breast cancer. Germline CDR1 is SGHRS and CDR2 is YFSETQ. With 3 bases clipped from V and 3 bases from J, the junction kept 4 bases outside the gene matches. This CDR3 comprises 14 residues.

The TCR was taken from a human donor with breast cancer. Sample: tumor tissue, taken after IRX-2 immunotherapy. The chain recombines TRBV5-1 with TRBJ2-7, with 9 bases lining up with TRBD1. This CDR3 reads CASSSTGGVYEQYF. The DNA of the CDR3 is TGCGCCAGCAGCTCGACAGGGGGTGTCTACGAGCAGTACTTC.